The 22 T cell receptor beta chains below come from one sample, sequenced in a study of beta chain features in type 1 diabetes. Study results and limitations: Among all four CD4+ subsets, Type 1 diabetes patients had TCRB CDR3s that were moderately but significantly shorter.

The entirety of the isolated RNA underwent reverse transcription, so expressed TCRB transcripts were sequenced. Assay: immunoSEQ multiplex PCR; the TCRdb copy retains only in-frame clones and omits some. In the table there are about 160,000 clones, 10% to 13% of which are singletons. These TCRs are of unknown antigen specificity. The sample consisted of central memory CD4+ T cells from blood. The receptor set was obtained from a man younger than 45 with type 1 diabetes.

The chain links TRBV29-1 to TRBJ2-3; 9 bases fit TRBD2. Per germline, CDR1 SQVTM and CDR2 ANQGSEA. J lost 4 bases, V lost 4 bases, and 3 bases had no gene match. The CDR3 sequence is 13 residues long. CDR3 sequence (DNA): TGCAGCGTTGTGCTAGCGGGACCAGATACGCAGTATTTT. This gives the protein CSVVLAGPDTQYF.

V is TRBV7-3 and J is TRBJ2-5, with 12 nucleotides matching TRBD2. CDR3 size: 15 residues. Germline CDR1 is SGHTA and CDR2 is FQGTGA. The V and J ends lost 2 bases and 5 bases, in that order; junction bases with no gene match: 3. The CDR3 coding sequence is TGTGCCAGCAGCTTACTCGGGACTAGCGGGGAGACCCAGTACTTC. Translating gives CASSLLGTSGETQYF.

This rearrangement joins TRBV5-4 to TRBJ2-1; 14 positions agree with TRBD2. CDR1 SGHNT and CDR2 YYREEE come from the germline V gene (reference sequence). Trimming removed 4 bases from V and 7 bases from J; junction bases left unmatched: 10. The CDR3 totals 17 residues. The CDR3 loop reads CASSKQKGLAGVNEQFF. CDR3 DNA sequence: TGTGCCAGCAGCAAACAGAAGGGACTAGCGGGAGTGAATGAGCAGTTCTTC.

This clone came up a few times. The chain employs TRBV11-2 and TRBJ2-7; TRBD1 is a possible D gene (5 bases). The CDR3 runs to 13 residues. Germline V gene sequence: CDR1 SGHAT, CDR2 FQNNGV. V was cut by 2 bases and J by 5 bases, with 10 bases left in between. The CDR3 DNA sequence: TGTGCCAGCAGCTTATCAGGGATAGACGAGCAGTACTTC. It codes for CASSLSGIDEQYF.

The chain carries TRBV4-1 and TRBJ2-3; 8 bases align to TRBD2. Germline V gives CDR1 MGHRA, CDR2 YSYEKL. The CDR3 consists of 14 residues. V lost 2 bases and J lost 6; bases outside the gene matches: 4. The chain's CDR3 is CASSQIGGADTQYF. Written as DNA, the CDR3 is TGCGCCAGCAGCCAAATCGGGGGGGCGGATACGCAGTATTTT.

The chain employs TRBV5-1 and TRBJ2-1; tentatively, D is TRBD2 (5 bases). The V gene lost 6 bases and the J gene lost 4 bases, with 5 bases spanning the gap. Looked up from germline, CDR1 is SGHRS and CDR2 is YFSETQ. This CDR3 contains 11 residues. The CDR3 spells CASTGYNEQFF. Written as DNA, the CDR3 is TGCGCCAGCACGGGATACAATGAGCAGTTCTTC.

This clone was counted only a few times. This chain uses TRBV2 with TRBJ2-7, with unresolved D. CDR1 is SNHLY and CDR2 is FYNNEI in the germline V gene. The CDR3 sequence is 14 residues long. The V and J ends lost 1 base and 5 bases respectively, with 12 bases between them. CDR3 region: CASSEGGSWHEQYF. Written as DNA, the CDR3 is TGTGCCAGCAGTGAAGGTGGTTCTTGGCACGAGCAGTACTTC.

Details on this clone: The sample carries other DNA sequences with the same CDR3. The V and J genes are TRBV20-1 and TRBJ2-5; D is uncertain. With 6 bases removed from V and 3 bases from J, the gap between germline ends came to 5 bases. This CDR3 region has 10 residues. Germline values: CDR1 DFQATT, CDR2 SNEGSKA (reference sequence). CDR3 DNA: TGCAGTGCGTCCGAAGAGACCCAGTACTTC. As protein: CSASEETQYF.

This clone was seen repeatedly, ten times or more. At the DNA level, this CDR3 is encoded by other sequences in the same sample as well. CDR3 nucleotide sequence: TGTGCCAGCAGTTCACCTACGGGGGAAGGCAATCAGCCCCAGCATTTT. Amino acids: CASSSPTGEGNQPQHF. The chain joins TRBV28 to TRBJ1-5; possibly TRBD1 for D (5 bases). Germline loops: CDR1 MDHEN, CDR2 SYDVKM. The V and J ends lost 4 bases and 2 bases respectively, with 15 bases between them. The CDR3 runs to 16 residues. The full variable domain, completed using reference TRBV28 and TRBJ1-5, is DVKVTQSSRYLVKRTGEKVFLECVQDMDHENMFWYRQDPGLGLRLIYFSYDVKMKEKGDIPEGYSVSREKKERFSLILESASTNQTSMYLCASSSPTGEGNQPQHFGDGTRLSIL.

V usage is TRBV28 and J usage is TRBJ2-1, with TRBD2 matching 8 bases. The CDR3 runs to 13 residues. The germline CDR1 and CDR2 sequences are MDHEN and SYDVKM. The V segment lost 7 bases and the J segment 10 bases; nucleotides outside the gene matches: 9. CDR3 sequence (DNA): TGTGCCAGCACCTCCGTAGCGGGATACGAGCAGTTCTTC. This codes for CASTSVAGYEQFF.

In its sample, this clone was seen a few times. J is TRBJ1-2 and V is TRBV6-5, with D perhaps TRBD1 (5 bases). Germline values: CDR1 MNHEY, CDR2 SVGAGI. This CDR3 spans 12 amino acids. V was trimmed by 2 bases and J by 7 bases, leaving 8 bases between them. CDR3: CASSYRGSGYTF. The CDR3 bases are TGTGCCAGCAGTTACAGGGGAAGTGGCTACACCTTC.

There are a few counts of this clone. This chain uses TRBV29-1 with TRBJ1-1; TRBD1 aligns across 8 bases. CDR3 length: 13 residues. V dropped 7 bases and J dropped 5; count of bases not matched to a gene: 9. Germline CDR1 reads SQVTM; CDR2 reads ANQGSEA. The CDR3 coding sequence is TGCAGCGCCTACCGCCAGGGGGCAACTGAAGCTTTCTTT. It encodes CSAYRQGATEAFF.

This clone was seen only a few times. This chain joins TRBV28 and TRBJ2-1; the D gene is possibly TRBD2 (6 bases). The CDR3 loop spans 11 amino acids. V lost 7 bases and J 10 bases, leaving 11 bases between the germline ends. CDR1 is MDHEN, CDR2 SYDVKM, per germline. CDR3 coding DNA: TGTGCCAGCACCCAGGAGGGGGAGCAGTTCTTC. Translating gives CASTQEGEQFF.

The chain is built from TRBV28 and TRBJ1-2; a weak D match, TRBD1 (5 bases). V lost 6 bases, J lost 7 bases, and 24 bases lay in between. From germline, CDR1 is MDHEN and CDR2 SYDVKM. This CDR3 has 16 amino acids. CDR3: CASSPGGSKGGSGYTF. In nucleotides, the CDR3 is TGTGCCAGCAGCCCGGGGGGGTCTAAGGGAGGCAGTGGCTACACCTTC.

The chain couples TRBV4-1 to TRBJ1-2; D ambiguous. The CDR3 runs to 18 residues. The ends were cut back, 1 base at V and 2 bases at J, with 20 bases in the middle. CDR1 and CDR2 from the germline V gene are MGHRA and YSYEKL. CDR3 sequence (DNA): TGCGCCAGCAGCCAAGCGCCTGCCTTTATCGGGGTAAACTATGGCTACACCTTC. It specifies CASSQAPAFIGVNYGYTF.

The rearrangement joins TRBV27 to TRBJ2-1, with 16 bases identical to TRBD2. This CDR3 is built from 18 residues. V lost 6 bases, J lost 6 bases, and 11 bases stayed unmatched. Germline CDR1 reads MNHEY; CDR2 reads SMNVEV (reference sequence). CDR3 loop: CASSHGTSGRAEGNEQFF. For the CDR3, the DNA is TGTGCCAGCAGCCACGGGACTAGCGGGAGGGCCGAGGGCAATGAGCAGTTCTTC.

V and J are TRBV29-1 and TRBJ2-1, with D perhaps matching TRBD1 (6 bases). With 5 bases removed from V and 10 bases from J, the gap between germline ends came to 15 bases. CDR1 and CDR2 from the germline V gene are SQVTM and ANQGSEA. The CDR3 extends over 12 amino acids. Written as DNA, the CDR3 is TGCAGCGTTTCGAAAGCAGGGGAAGAGCAGTTCTTC. Encoded protein: CSVSKAGEEQFF.

The chain recombines TRBV4-2 with TRBJ2-7; the match to TRBD1 covers 7 bases. Germline trimming cut 0 bases from V and 3 bases from J; bases unmatched to any gene: 5. The germline gives CDR1 LGHNA, CDR2 YNFKEQ. The CDR3 is made up of 15 amino acids. Here the CDR3 DNA reads TGTGCCAGCAGCCAAGACCCGACAGGGTTCTACGAGCAGTACTTC. The encoded protein is CASSQDPTGFYEQYF.

The rearrangement uses TRBV28 and TRBJ2-3; D might be TRBD1 (7 bases). This CDR3 has 15 amino acids. The germline V gene has CDR1 MDHEN and CDR2 SYDVKM. With 6 bases removed from V and 6 bases from J, the gap between germline ends came to 19 bases. CDR3 bases: TGTGCCAGCAGCCTTGGGGGGACAGTGGGGGATACGCAGTATTTT. This translates into CASSLGGTVGDTQYF.

This clone was detected only a few times. The chain joins TRBV9 to TRBJ2-3, with 7 bases matching TRBD2. In germline, CDR1 is SGDLS, CDR2 YYNGEE. The V and J ends lost 1 base and 3 bases, in that order; junction bases with no gene match: 5. This CDR3 is built from 15 residues. The CDR3 nucleotides read TGTGCCAGCAGCGTATGGACTAGTGCGACAGATACGCAGTATTTT. Its protein product is CASSVWTSATDTQYF.

The chain has TRBV28 and TRBJ1-2; TRBD1 matches 7 bases. Trimming at V came to 6 bases and at J to 6 bases, leaving 7 bases not matched to a gene. CDR1 MDHEN and CDR2 SYDVKM come from the germline V gene. The CDR3 runs to 13 residues. CDR3 bases: TGTGCCAGCAGGGAGGGGGCAAGAGATGGCTACACCTTC. Amino acids: CASREGARDGYTF.

V and J are TRBV19 and TRBJ2-1; 11 bases match TRBD2. Germline values: CDR1 LNHDA, CDR2 SQIVND (reference sequence). The CDR3 is 15 residues long. The V gene end was trimmed by 2 bases and the J gene end by 9 bases; junction bases not matched to a gene: 6. This CDR3 is CASSITSGSVGEQFF. The CDR3 DNA follows: TGTGCCAGTAGTATAACTAGCGGGAGTGTCGGTGAGCAGTTCTTC.